This T cell receptor beta chain comes out of a study of T cell responses to AZD1222 COVID-19 vaccine. The ends lost 4 bases at V and 0 bases at J; junction bases unmatched: 6. This CDR3 is built from 15 residues. CDR1 is SGDLS and CDR2 is YYNGEE in the germline V gene. Generated by immunoSEQ multiplex PCR, the TCRdb table keeps only in-frame clones and is missing some. The data show under 20,000 clones, with more than 70% seen just once and approximately 16% held by the top ten. Sequenced here: peripheral blood, sampled 28 days after the second AZD1222 dose. The origin of this receptor is an adult who received the AZD1222 COVID-19 vaccine. The chain has TRBV9 and TRBJ1-1; TRBD1 agrees at 7 bases. In nucleotides, the CDR3 is TGTGCCAGCAGCCCACAGGGGACTCTGAACACTGAAGCTTTCTTT. It is translated as CASSPQGTLNTEAFF.